This record concerns one TCR beta chain sequence. Which antigen it targets is not known. One base away there is no much larger clone; base qualities are not given. There are 10 amino acids in the CDR3, from cysteine to phenylalanine inclusive. CDR3 DNA only is kept here, 30 bases in frame from base 1. Deletion took 9 bases off V and 6 bases off J, with a span of 9 bases between the germline ends. The source of the sample is a study of Graves' ophthalmopathy and Graves' hyperthyroidism (dated by TCRdb to 2016 to 2018). With respect to the entire study: Peripheral blood was collected at initial diagnosis, before any treatment. TCR beta repertoire signatures were used to distinguish Graves' ophthalmopathy from Graves' hyperthyroidism and to predict progression to ophthalmopathy. In total, around 130 blood samples were TCR-sequenced: fewer than 50 ophthalmopathy, over 70 hyperthyroidism and some 17 hyperthyroidism-to-ophthalmopathy patients. A discovery set of 100 patients (roughly 43 ophthalmopathy, 55 to 60 stable hyperthyroidism) was enrolled to explore V-J signatures distinguishing ophthalmopathy from hyperthyroidism. An independent validation cohort comprised around 20 hyperthyroidism patients and 17 patients who later progressed from hyperthyroidism to ophthalmopathy. In roughly six hyperthyroidism patients, the T-cell repertoire of thyroid tissue was compared with the T-cell repertoire of blood. Following sampling, methimazole starting at 30 mg daily was administered to hyperthyroidism patients, and high-dose intravenous methylprednisolone was administered to ophthalmopathy patients. The approximately 98 discovery patients were randomly divided into training and test sets at a 7:3 ratio.

What the authors observed across the whole study: In cross-validation, the 13-signature model distinguished ophthalmopathy from stable hyperthyroidism with approximately 85% sensitivity and just under 84% specificity, and in the test set the corresponding values were approximately 79% and 70%. No statistical method was used to predetermine the sample size, and group allocation was not hidden from the investigators. Most expanded thyroid clonotypes with a frequency above 0.001 also appeared in blood, which suggests that blood repertoires may reflect the immune response in the thyroid. In validation, the model predicted ophthalmopathy progression with more than 70% sensitivity and approximately 78% specificity; more than ten predicted patients were CT-confirmed with GO in a median of around 6 months.

For repertoire sequencing, the TCR beta CDR3 regions were amplified from RNA transcripts. HTBI primers and the Qiagen OneStep RT-PCR kit were used in a first-round RT-PCR, which was followed by a second-round multiplex PCR, size selection and purification. Sequencing of the libraries was carried out on an Illumina HiSeq2000 in paired-end mode with 100 bp reads. In the paper's pipeline: SOAPnuke was used for read processing, and reads with adapters, uncalled bases, a mean Phred below 15, or no exact constant-primer or identifier match were discarded. COPE v1.2.5 was used to merge the high-quality paired reads. Each unique nucleotide sequence was defined as a clonotype, and clonotypes were aligned to IMGT TRB V, D and J references with MiTCR v1.1. The analysis was limited to V-J combinations with a frequency above 0.0001, which together covered about 99% of the repertoires. A TCR clonal expansion and chaos score per V-J combination was defined as the ratio of F50 clonal expansion to chaos observed in the TCRdist matrix. Features were reduced by Welch's t-statistics and random forest to more than 10 V-J combinations, which fed a naive Bayes classifier. Thyroid-blood repertoire similarity was quantified with the Morisita-Horn index. Through fastp at Q25 and MiXCR, TCRdb rebuilt clones from the public reads, retaining in-frame beta chains. Each entry is one CDR3 protein sequence, shown with its most common DNA and genes. The V and J calls were not made by the authors but by TCRdb's processing. The sample table holds about 180,000 distinct CDR3 sequences, of which 30% to 45% were seen once. Roughly 5.8% of the sample is taken by the ten largest.

Ophthalmopathy patients were characterized by moderately to severely active disease, a Clinical Activity Score of at least 3, a NOSPECS grade of at least 4, and a disease duration under 3 months. Patients with other autoimmune diseases, uncontrolled infections, pregnancy or lactation were excluded. Clinical symptoms, serum thyroxine, TRAb, thyroid ultrasound and orbital computed tomography formed the basis of the diagnosis. Using Ficoll-Paque density gradient centrifugation, PBMCs were isolated from about 9.2 ml of fresh peripheral blood. Total RNA was extracted with Trizol reagent and quality-checked on an Agilent 2100 Bioanalyzer.

The sequenced sample consisted of peripheral blood. This receptor was taken from a woman between 40 and 55 years old with Graves' ophthalmopathy. Donor details come from another sample of the same person, matched by shared clones. The chain is assembled from TRBV12-3 or TRBV12-4 and TRBJ2-7; TRBD2 is a possible D gene, resting on 5 matching bases. The CDR3 here reads CASARVEQYF. The nucleotides are TGTGCCAGTGCGCGGGTCGAGCAGTACTTC.